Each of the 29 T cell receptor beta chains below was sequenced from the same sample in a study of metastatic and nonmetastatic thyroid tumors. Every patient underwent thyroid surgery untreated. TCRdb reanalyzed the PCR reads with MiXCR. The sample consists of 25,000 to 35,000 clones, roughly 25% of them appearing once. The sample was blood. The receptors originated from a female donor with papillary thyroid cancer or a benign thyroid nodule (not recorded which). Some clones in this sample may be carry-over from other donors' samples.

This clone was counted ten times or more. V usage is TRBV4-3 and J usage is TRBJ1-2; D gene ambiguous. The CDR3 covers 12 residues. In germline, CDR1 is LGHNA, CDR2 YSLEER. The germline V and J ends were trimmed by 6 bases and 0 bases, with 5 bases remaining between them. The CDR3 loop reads CASRGANYGYTF. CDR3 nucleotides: TGCGCCAGCAGGGGTGCTAACTATGGCTACACCTTC.

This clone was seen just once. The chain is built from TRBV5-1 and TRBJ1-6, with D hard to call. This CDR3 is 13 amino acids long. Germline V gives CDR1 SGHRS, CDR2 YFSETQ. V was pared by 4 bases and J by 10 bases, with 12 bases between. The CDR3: CASSEGIDSPLHF. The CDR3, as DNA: TGCGCCAGCAGCGAGGGAATCGACTCACCCCTCCACTTT.

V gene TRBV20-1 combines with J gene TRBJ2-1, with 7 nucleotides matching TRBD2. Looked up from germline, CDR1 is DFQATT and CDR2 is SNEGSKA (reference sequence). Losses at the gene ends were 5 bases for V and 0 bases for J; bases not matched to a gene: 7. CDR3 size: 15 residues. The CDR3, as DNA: TGCAGTGCTTTCATTGGGAGGGGCTCCTACAATGAGCAGTTCTTC. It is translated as CSAFIGRGSYNEQFF.

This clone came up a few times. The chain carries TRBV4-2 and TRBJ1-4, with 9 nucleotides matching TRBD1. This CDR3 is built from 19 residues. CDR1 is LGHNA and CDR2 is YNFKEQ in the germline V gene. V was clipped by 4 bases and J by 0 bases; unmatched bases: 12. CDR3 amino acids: CASSRGGTGRLATNEKLFF. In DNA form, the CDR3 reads TGTGCCAGCAGCCGTGGCGGGACAGGGCGCCTTGCAACTAATGAAAAACTGTTTTTT.

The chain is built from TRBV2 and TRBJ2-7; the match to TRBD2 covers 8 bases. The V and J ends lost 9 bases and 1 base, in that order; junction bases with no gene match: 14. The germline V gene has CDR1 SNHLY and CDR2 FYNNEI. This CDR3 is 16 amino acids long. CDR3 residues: CASLVISAGASYEQYF. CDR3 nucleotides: TGTGCCAGTCTAGTAATTTCAGCGGGGGCATCCTACGAGCAGTACTTC.

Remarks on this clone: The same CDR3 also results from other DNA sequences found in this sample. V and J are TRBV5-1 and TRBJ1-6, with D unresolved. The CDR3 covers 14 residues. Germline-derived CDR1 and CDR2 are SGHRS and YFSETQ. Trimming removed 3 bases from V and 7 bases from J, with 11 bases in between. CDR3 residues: CASSSLPSNSPLHF. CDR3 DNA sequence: TGCGCCAGCAGCTCTCTCCCGTCAAATTCACCCCTCCACTTT.

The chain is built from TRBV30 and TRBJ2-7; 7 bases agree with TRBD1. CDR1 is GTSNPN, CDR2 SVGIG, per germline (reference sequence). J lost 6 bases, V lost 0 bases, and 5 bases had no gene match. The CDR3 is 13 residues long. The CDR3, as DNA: TGTGCCTGGAGTGTAGAGACAGGGATCGAGCAGTACTTC. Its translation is CAWSVETGIEQYF.

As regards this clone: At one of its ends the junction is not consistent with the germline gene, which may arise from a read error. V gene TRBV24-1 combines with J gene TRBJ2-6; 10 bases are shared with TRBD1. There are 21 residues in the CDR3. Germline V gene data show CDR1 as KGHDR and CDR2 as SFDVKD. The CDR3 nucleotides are TGTGCCACCAGTGGGTCGTGGGGGGACAGGGGCCTCAGCTCTGTGGCCAACGTCCTGACTTTC. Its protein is CATSGSWGDRGLSSVANVLTF.

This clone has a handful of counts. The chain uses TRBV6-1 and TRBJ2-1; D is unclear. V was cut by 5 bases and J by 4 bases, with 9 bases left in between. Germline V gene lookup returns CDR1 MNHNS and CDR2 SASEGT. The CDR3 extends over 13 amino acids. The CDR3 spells CASSPGPYNEQFF. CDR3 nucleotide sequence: TGTGCCAGCAGTCCCGGACCGTACAATGAGCAGTTCTTC.

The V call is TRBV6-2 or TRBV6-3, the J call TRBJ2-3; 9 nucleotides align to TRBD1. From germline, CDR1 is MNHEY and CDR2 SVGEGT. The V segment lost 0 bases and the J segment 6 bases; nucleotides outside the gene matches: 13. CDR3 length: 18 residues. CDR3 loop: CASSYSKSDRGNGDTQYF. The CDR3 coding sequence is TGTGCCAGCAGTTACTCGAAATCGGACAGGGGCAATGGTGATACGCAGTATTTT.

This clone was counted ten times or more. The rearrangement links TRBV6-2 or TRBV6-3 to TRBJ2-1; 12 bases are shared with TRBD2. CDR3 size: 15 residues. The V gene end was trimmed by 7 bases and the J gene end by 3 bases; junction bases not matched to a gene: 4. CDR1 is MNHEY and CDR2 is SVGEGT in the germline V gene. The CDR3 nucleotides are TGTGCCAGCATTTCTAGCGGGAGGGGCTACAATGAGCAGTTCTTC. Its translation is CASISSGRGYNEQFF.

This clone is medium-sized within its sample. In nucleotides, the CDR3 is TGCAGTGCTAGGAGTACTAGCGTCCAAGAGACCCAGTACTTC. It specifies CSARSTSVQETQYF. The chain recombines TRBV20-1 with TRBJ2-5; 7 nucleotides agree with TRBD2. Trimming at V came to 3 bases and at J to 1 base, leaving 5 bases not matched to a gene. The CDR3 runs to 14 residues. The germline gives CDR1 DFQATT, CDR2 SNEGSKA (reference sequence).

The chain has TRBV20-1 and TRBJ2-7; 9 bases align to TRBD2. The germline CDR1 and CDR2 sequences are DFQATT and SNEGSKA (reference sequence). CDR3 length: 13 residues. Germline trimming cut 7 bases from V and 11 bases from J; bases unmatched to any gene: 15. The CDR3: CSEVVTSGFGKYF. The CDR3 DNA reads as TGCAGTGAGGTTGTGACTAGCGGATTTGGGAAGTACTTC.

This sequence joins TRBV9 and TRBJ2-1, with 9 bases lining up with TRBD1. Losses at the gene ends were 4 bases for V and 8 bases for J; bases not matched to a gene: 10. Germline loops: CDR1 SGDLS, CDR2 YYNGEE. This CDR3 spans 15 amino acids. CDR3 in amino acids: CASSPSWGTGHEQFF. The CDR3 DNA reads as TGTGCCAGCAGCCCATCGTGGGGGACAGGGCATGAGCAGTTCTTC.

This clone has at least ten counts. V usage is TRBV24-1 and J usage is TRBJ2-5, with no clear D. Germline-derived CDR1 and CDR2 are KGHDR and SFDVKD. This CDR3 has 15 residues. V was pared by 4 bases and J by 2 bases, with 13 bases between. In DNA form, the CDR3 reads TGTGCCACCAGTGACAGCTGGCCAGGACAAGAGACCCAGTACTTC. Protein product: CATSDSWPGQETQYF.

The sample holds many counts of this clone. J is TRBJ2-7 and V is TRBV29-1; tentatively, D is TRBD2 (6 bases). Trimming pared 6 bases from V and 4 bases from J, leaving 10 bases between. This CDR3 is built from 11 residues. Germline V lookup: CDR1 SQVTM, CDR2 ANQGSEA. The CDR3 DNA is TGCAGCGTGAGGGAGGAGTACGAGCAGTACTTC. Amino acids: CSVREEYEQYF.

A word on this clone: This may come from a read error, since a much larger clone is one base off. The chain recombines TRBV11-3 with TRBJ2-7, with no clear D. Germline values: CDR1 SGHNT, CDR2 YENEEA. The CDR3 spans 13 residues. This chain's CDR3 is CASTLVRFYEQYF. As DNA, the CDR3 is TGCGCCAGCACCTTAGTCAGGTTCTACGAGCAGTACTTC.

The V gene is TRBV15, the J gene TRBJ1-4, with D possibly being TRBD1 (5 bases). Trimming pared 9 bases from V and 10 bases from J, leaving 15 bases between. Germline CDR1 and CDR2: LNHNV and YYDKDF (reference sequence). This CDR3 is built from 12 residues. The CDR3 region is CATGPLGGKLFF. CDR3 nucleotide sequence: TGTGCCACGGGACCCCTTGGAGGAAAACTGTTTTTT.

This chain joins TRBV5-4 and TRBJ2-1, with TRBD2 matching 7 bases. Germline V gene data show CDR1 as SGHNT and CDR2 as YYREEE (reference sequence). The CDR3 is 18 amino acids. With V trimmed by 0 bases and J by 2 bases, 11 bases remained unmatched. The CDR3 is CASSLGGSSGRTYNEQFF. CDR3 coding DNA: TGTGCCAGCAGCTTGGGGGGATCTAGCGGACGAACCTACAATGAGCAGTTCTTC. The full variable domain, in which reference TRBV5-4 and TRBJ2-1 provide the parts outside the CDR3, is ETGVTQSPTHLIKTRGQQVTLRCSSQSGHNTVSWYQQALGQGPQFIFQYYREEENGRGNFPPRFSGLQFPNYSSELNVNALELDDSALYLCASSLGGSSGRTYNEQFFGPGTRLTVL.

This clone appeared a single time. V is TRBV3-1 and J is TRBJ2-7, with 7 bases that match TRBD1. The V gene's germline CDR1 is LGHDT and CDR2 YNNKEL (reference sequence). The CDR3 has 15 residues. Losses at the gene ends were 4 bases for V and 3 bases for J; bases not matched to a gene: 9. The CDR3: CASSLKLTGIYEQYF. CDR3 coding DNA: TGTGCCAGCAGCCTGAAACTGACAGGGATCTACGAGCAGTACTTC.

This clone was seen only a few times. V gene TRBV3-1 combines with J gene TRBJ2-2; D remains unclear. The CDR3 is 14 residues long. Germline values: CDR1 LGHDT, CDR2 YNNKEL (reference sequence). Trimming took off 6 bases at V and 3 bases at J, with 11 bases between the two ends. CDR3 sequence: CASRPGPHTGELFF. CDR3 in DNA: TGTGCCAGCAGGCCCGGGCCCCACACCGGGGAGCTGTTTTTT.

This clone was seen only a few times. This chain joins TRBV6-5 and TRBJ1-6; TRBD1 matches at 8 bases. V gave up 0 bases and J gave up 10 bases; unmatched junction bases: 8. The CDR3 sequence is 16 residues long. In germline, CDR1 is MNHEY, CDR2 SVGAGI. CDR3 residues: CASSYSTDRGGSPLHF. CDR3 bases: TGTGCCAGCAGTTACTCGACTGACAGGGGAGGATCACCCCTCCACTTT.

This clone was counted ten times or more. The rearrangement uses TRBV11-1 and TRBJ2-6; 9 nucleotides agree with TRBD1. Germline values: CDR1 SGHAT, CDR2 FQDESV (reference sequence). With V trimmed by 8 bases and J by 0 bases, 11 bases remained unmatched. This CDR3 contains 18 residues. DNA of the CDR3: TGTGCCAGCGCAAGGGGGGGACAGGGCTACTCTGGGGCCAACGTCCTGACTTTC. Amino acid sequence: CASARGGQGYSGANVLTF.

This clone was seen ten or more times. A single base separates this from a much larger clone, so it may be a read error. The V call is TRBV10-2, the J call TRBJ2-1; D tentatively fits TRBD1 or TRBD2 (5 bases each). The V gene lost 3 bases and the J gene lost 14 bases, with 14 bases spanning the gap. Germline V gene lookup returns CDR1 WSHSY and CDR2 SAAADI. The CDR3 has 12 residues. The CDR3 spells CASSDRPLGEFF. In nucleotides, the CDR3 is TGCGCCAGCAGTGATAGACCGCTGGGGGAGTTCTTC.

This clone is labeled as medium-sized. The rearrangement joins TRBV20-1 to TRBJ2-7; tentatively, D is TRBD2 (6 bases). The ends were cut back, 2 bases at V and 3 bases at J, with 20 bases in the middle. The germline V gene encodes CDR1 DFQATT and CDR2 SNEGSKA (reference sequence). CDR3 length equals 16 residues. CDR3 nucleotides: TGCAGTGCTAGACCACGGGAGACATGGTCGATCTACGAGCAGTACTTC. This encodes CSARPRETWSIYEQYF.

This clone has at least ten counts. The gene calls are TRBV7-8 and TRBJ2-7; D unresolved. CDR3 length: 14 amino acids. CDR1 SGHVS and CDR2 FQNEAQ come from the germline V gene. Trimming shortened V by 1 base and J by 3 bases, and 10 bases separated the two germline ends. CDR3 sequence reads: CASSLVSLGYEQYF. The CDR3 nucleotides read TGTGCCAGCAGCTTAGTGAGCCTAGGCTACGAGCAGTACTTC.

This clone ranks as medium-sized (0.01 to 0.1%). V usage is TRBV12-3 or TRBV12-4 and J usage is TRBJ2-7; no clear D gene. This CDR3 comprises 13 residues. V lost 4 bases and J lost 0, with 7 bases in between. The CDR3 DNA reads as TGTGCCAGCAGTTCTCCCCACTCCTACGAGCAGTACTTC. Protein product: CASSSPHSYEQYF.

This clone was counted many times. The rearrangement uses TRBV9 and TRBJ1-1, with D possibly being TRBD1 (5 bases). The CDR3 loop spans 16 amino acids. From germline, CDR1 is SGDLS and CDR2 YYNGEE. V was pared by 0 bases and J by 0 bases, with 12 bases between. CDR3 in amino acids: CASSVGQGMMNTEAFF. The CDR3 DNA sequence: TGTGCCAGCAGCGTAGGGCAGGGAATGATGAACACTGAAGCTTTCTTT. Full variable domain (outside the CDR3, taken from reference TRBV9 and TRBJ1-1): DSGVTQTPKHLITATGQRVTLRCSPRSGDLSVYWYQQSLDQGLQFLIQYYNGEERAKGNILERFSAQQFPDLHSELNLSSLELGDSALYFCASSVGQGMMNTEAFFGQGTRLTVV.

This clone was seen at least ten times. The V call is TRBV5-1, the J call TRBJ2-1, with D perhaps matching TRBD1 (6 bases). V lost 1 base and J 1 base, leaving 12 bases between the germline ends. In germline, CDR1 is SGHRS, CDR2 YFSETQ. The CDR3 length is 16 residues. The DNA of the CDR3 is TGCGCCAGCAGCTTGACAGGGAAGGGGTCCTACAATGAGCAGTTCTTC. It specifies CASSLTGKGSYNEQFF.